This T cell receptor (beta chain) was profiled in a study of T cell changes during pregnancy in multiple sclerosis (dated by TCRdb to about 2019). Looking at the study overall: The study examined how the T cell repertoire changed over the course of pregnancy in women with multiple sclerosis.

Receptors were amplified or captured by the immunoSEQ multiplex PCR assay. TCRdb took this table from immuneACCESS and kept in-frame rearrangements with V and J called. Such tables lack part of the clones; where checked against another copy, unresolved V genes explain under half of the gap, and the rest is unexplained. The sample table lists over 50,000 clones, approximately 87% of them with a count of one. 5.3% of the sample comes from the top ten. Trimming takes 2 bases off V and 2 bases off J; junction bases not matched to a gene: 1. CDR1 SGDLS and CDR2 YYNGEE were looked up in the germline V gene. Including cysteine and phenylalanine, the CDR3 has 15 amino acids. Only CDR3 DNA is held: 45 bases, read in frame from base 1. Notes on this clone: Its cognate antigen has yet to be identified. Within one base of it there is no much larger clone, and no base qualities were kept.

The V gene is TRBV9 and the J gene is TRBJ2-6; the junction holds 7 bases that match TRBD2. The TCR was taken from a human donor whose cells served as feeder cells for cultures in a pregnancy study. Sample: peripheral blood from another person, used as feeder cells. The nucleotides read TGTGCCAGCAGCGTGGGAGGGGCTGGGGCCAACGTCCTGACTTTC. Its product reads: CASSVGGAGANVLTF.